The TCR beta chain described here comes from a study of blood T cell repertoires in COVID-19 (TCRdb year 2020). At the level of the whole study: The collaborator samples originated in the United States, Italy and Spain and spanned the acute and convalescent phases of COVID-19. The material from the prospective study consisted of cDNA or gDNA derived from T cells, B-cell-depleted T cells, or PBMCs. Subjects who had been exposed to COVID-19, were actively infected with it, or had recovered from it provided the deeply sampled blood TCRbeta repertoires that made up the dataset. The repertoires were released in a freely available public database intended as a resource for research on the immune response to SARS-CoV-2. Samples came from the ongoing ImmuneRACE study (first 160 participants) plus 1,254 subjects from 6 global collaborators. Nearly every sample came with metadata listing a de-identified subject ID, COVID-19 status, age in years and sex. Where HLA class I and class II types were available, the types were taken from metadata supplied by the sample provider, not from assay-based typing. On the study overall, not on this receptor specifically: How much clinical and demographic metadata was included differed by source and by participant, and the metadata was provided uncurated.

Whole blood was collected in K2EDTA tubes by collaborating institutions according to the institutions' own protocols. For TCRbeta analysis, collaborators shipped samples in one of three forms: frozen whole blood, isolated PBMCs, or DNA extracted from either of those sample types. With regard to this clone: The clone's antigen remains unknown. No base quality information exists; no much larger clone differs at one position.

The germline V gene yields MNHEY for CDR1 and SVGAGI for CDR2. From the cysteine through the phenylalanine, the CDR3 covers 11 amino acids. CDR3 DNA only is kept here, 33 bases in frame from base 1. V loses 4 bases, J loses 6 bases, and the germline ends lie 7 bases apart. TCRbeta CDR3 regions were amplified from genomic DNA by means of the immunoSEQ Assay, a bias-controlled multiplex PCR. The published analysis was carried out like this. The number of nucleated cells in each sample was estimated by amplification of reference gene primers within the assay. To quantify the absolute abundance of each unique TCRbeta CDR3 rearrangement, sequence reads were collapsed and filtered. For each sample, productive Simpson clonality was calculated as the square root of Simpson's diversity index over productive rearrangements. Imported from immuneACCESS, the table was reduced by TCRdb to in-frame sequences with V and J called. These copies leave out some clones; in studies compared against another copy, an unresolved V gene accounts for under half, and the cause of the remainder is not known. V and J calls and clone size are as listed in that table; D and trimming were resolved from the DNA. The sample profile shows some 150,000 clones; 84% of them were found once. The ten largest clonotypes hold 9.8% of the sample.

This sequence was found in a woman in her forties or fifties with acute or convalescent COVID-19. The sample comprised peripheral blood. The V gene is TRBV6-5 and the J gene is TRBJ2-7; the D segment cannot be called with confidence. The nucleotide sequence is given as TGTGCCAGCAGTTCTACCCTCGAGCAGTACTTC. It codes for CASSSTLEQYF.